This T cell receptor beta chain comes out of a study of CD8 T cells in Susac syndrome. Study-level background: Blood was drawn from Susac syndrome patients while they were therapy-naive, on corticosteroids, or on intravenous immunoglobulin alone.

After extraction with the RNeasy kit, about 0.45 to 1 ug of the RNA was reverse transcribed using random hexamers. TCRdb re-analysed the immunoSEQ multiplex PCR reads in MiXCR, keeping a single row per CDR3 protein. The table shows some 130,000 distinct CDR3 sequences, with approximately 95% occurring only once. The V gene's germline CDR1 is MNHEY and CDR2 SVGEGT. This CDR3 has 13 residues. V lost 0 bases to trimming and J lost 0 bases, with 0 bases between them. This chain uses TRBV6-2 or TRBV6-3 with TRBJ2-1; D gene uncertain. Sequenced material: CD8+ T cells from PBMCs. This TCR was recovered from a human donor with Susac syndrome. In DNA form, the CDR3 reads TGTGCCAGCAGTTACTCCTCCTACAATGAGCAGTTCTTC. It specifies CASSYSSYNEQFF.